These T cell receptor beta chains were read from a single sample in a study of blood T cell repertoires in COVID-19. Repertoires were generated with immunoSEQ multiplex PCR, while TCRdb's copy carries only in-frame clones and drops some. The table lists about 400,000 clones, approximately 90% of them singletons. Sequencing used peripheral blood. The origin of the receptors is a woman aged 25 to 39 with active or convalescent COVID-19. Each CDR3 is given with its conserved first and last residue. The D gene is left open where the match is weak. Clone size, where shown, is once, few, many, or a class for clones that have expanded.

clone_size j_call d_call v_call cdr3_aa cdr3_nt
NA TRBJ1-2 NA TRBV15 CATSRDIQNYGYTF TGTGCCACCAGCAGAGATATACAGAACTATGGCTACACCTTC
NA TRBJ1-1 TRBD1 TRBV5-4 CASSRGQGLTEAFF TGTGCCAGCAGCCGGGGACAGGGGCTCACTGAAGCTTTCTTT
NA TRBJ1-2 TRBD1 TRBV27 CASGDRDRGPENYGYTF TGTGCCAGCGGGGACCGGGACAGGGGACCTGAGAACTATGGCTACACCTTC
NA TRBJ2-1 NA TRBV6-4 CASSVRALAPNEQFF TGTGCCAGCAGTGTTCGCGCCCTCGCACCCAATGAGCAGTTCTTC
NA TRBJ2-2 TRBD2 TRBV7-2 CASSLALDLAGWELFF TGTGCCAGCAGCTTAGCGCTCGATCTAGCGGGATGGGAGCTGTTTTTT
NA TRBJ2-4 NA TRBV7-8 CASSLAGGQVSAKNIQYF TGTGCCAGCAGCTTAGCGGGAGGACAGGTCTCAGCCAAAAACATTCAGTACTTC
NA TRBJ2-7 NA TRBV18 CASSPLDGAEQYF TGTGCCAGCTCACCCCTGGATGGAGCCGAGCAGTACTTC
NA TRBJ1-2 NA TRBV12-3/TRBV12-4 CASSFPPDGYTF TGTGCCAGCAGTTTCCCCCCTGATGGCTACACCTTC
once TRBJ1-4 NA TRBV27 CASSPGHHEKLFF TGTGCCAGCAGCCCGGGACACCACGAAAAACTGTTTTTT
once TRBJ1-1 NA TRBV10-1 CASSVFYGEGVRAFF TGCGCCAGCAGTGTCTTTTACGGGGAAGGTGTTAGGGCTTTCTTT
NA TRBJ2-2 NA TRBV19 CASSKGLFSGELFF TGTGCCAGTAGTAAGGGACTCTTTTCCGGGGAGCTGTTTTTT
NA TRBJ1-4 NA TRBV28 CASREAANEKLFF TGTGCCAGCAGAGAAGCGGCTAATGAAAAACTGTTTTTT
NA TRBJ1-2 TRBD1 TRBV4-1 CASSQEQGGDGYTF TGCGCCAGCAGCCAAGAACAGGGGGGAGATGGCTACACCTTC
NA TRBJ2-5 TRBD2 TRBV7-9 CASSQTAGGVETQYF TGTGCCAGCAGCCAGACAGCGGGAGGGGTAGAGACCCAGTACTTC
NA TRBJ1-5 NA TRBV5-5 CASSLTAGQPQHF TGTGCCAGCAGCTTGACTGCGGGTCAGCCCCAGCATTTT
few TRBJ1-2 TRBD1 TRBV14 CASSPTRTGMGYGYTF TGTGCCAGCAGCCCCACACGGACAGGGATGGGCTATGGCTACACCTTC
NA TRBJ2-1 NA TRBV20-1 CSASTGDEQFF TGCAGTGCTTCAACAGGCGATGAGCAGTTCTTC
NA TRBJ2-3 TRBD1 TRBV5-1 CASSFTPGQGTDTQYF TGCGCCAGCAGCTTTACCCCGGGACAGGGGACAGATACGCAGTATTTT
NA TRBJ2-2 NA TRBV9 CASSVADRSNTGELFF TGTGCCAGCAGCGTAGCTGACAGGTCGAACACCGGGGAGCTGTTTTTT
once TRBJ1-4 NA TRBV4-1 CASSQVDSWGEKLFF TGCGCCAGCAGCCAAGTGGACAGCTGGGGGGAAAAACTGTTTTTT
NA TRBJ1-1 NA TRBV6-1 CASSEQGLGNTEAFF TGTGCCAGCAGTGAGCAGGGGCTTGGGAACACTGAAGCTTTCTTT